Below are 13 T cell receptor beta chains sequenced from a single sample in a study of cytomegalovirus exposure and HLA in healthy donors. PCR used 60 Vbeta primers and 13 Jbeta primers. Clones were read by immunoSEQ multiplex PCR, and TCRdb kept only the in-frame ones, dropping some. The sample contains 85,000 to 130,000 clones, under 80% of which appear only once. Sequenced: PBMCs. The receptors were sampled from a man aged 60 to 75 in good health and CMV-seronegative.

This clone was found a few times. The chain recombines TRBV6-5 with TRBJ2-5, with TRBD1 matching 8 bases. The CDR3 has 15 amino acids. The germline V gene encodes CDR1 MNHEY and CDR2 SVGAGI. Trimming removed 6 bases from V and 5 bases from J; junction bases left unmatched: 11. CDR3 loop: CASRRGAGGAETQYF. The CDR3, as DNA: TGTGCCAGCAGACGCGGGGCAGGGGGCGCCGAGACCCAGTACTTC.

The gene calls are TRBV15 and TRBJ1-2; a weak D match, TRBD1 (5 bases). The length of the CDR3 is 14 residues. Germline CDR1 LNHNV, CDR2 YYDKDF (reference sequence). Trimming removed 5 bases from V and 8 bases from J, with 18 bases in between. This chain's CDR3 is CATSSSSAYRGYTF. In DNA, the CDR3 is TGTGCCACCAGCTCCTCCTCGGCCTACAGGGGCTACACCTTC.

The chain has TRBV7-3 and TRBJ2-3, with 8 nucleotides matching TRBD1. The ends lost 4 bases at V and 3 bases at J; junction bases unmatched: 3. This CDR3 spans 14 amino acids. Germline V gene sequence: CDR1 SGHTA, CDR2 FQGTGA. The CDR3 DNA follows: TGTGCCAGCAGCTCCCGACAGGGGACAGATACGCAGTATTTT. It is translated as CASSSRQGTDTQYF. The complete variable domain, with remaining parts taken from reference TRBV7-3 and TRBJ2-3, reads GAGVSQTPSNKVTEKGKYVELRCDPISGHTALYWYRQSLGQGPEFLIYFQGTGAADDSGLPNDRFFAVRPEGSVSTLKIQRTERGDSAVYLCASSSRQGTDTQYFGPGTRLTVL.

The chain has TRBV5-1 and TRBJ2-3, with 12 bases aligning to TRBD2. The CDR3 has 16 residues. Trimming took 0 bases from V and 5 from J; bases not matched to a gene: 4. Germline CDR1 is SGHRS and CDR2 is YFSETQ. The CDR3: CASSLGETSGGDTQYF. In DNA, the CDR3 is TGCGCCAGCAGCTTGGGGGAGACTAGCGGGGGAGATACGCAGTATTTT.

This clone has a single count. The V gene is TRBV15, the J gene TRBJ2-5; 12 bases are a match to TRBD2. After removal of 2 bases from V and 1 base from J, the junction contained 5 bases not matched to a gene. The CDR3 extends over 17 amino acids. The germline CDR1 and CDR2 sequences are LNHNV and YYDKDF (reference sequence). Here the CDR3 DNA reads TGTGCCACCAGCAGACTGACTAGCGGGGGCGGCCAAGAGACCCAGTACTTC. Its protein product is CATSRLTSGGGQETQYF.

The chain is built from TRBV9 and TRBJ1-2, with 7 bases matching TRBD1. The V segment lost 6 bases and the J segment 7 bases; nucleotides outside the gene matches: 12. Germline-derived CDR1 and CDR2 are SGDLS and YYNGEE. The CDR3 consists of 14 residues. The CDR3 loop is CASNPQGTGVGYTF. The CDR3 nucleotides read TGTGCCAGCAATCCACAGGGGACCGGCGTTGGCTACACCTTC.

This clone was observed once. CDR3 sequence (DNA): TGTGCCTGGAGTGTACGGGGGGCGGGTCAGCCCCAGCATTTT. Its protein product is CAWSVRGAGQPQHF. The chain uses TRBV30 and TRBJ1-5; TRBD1 might be the D (6 bases). V lost 0 bases to trimming and J lost 6 bases, with 12 bases between them. Germline CDR1 is GTSNPN and CDR2 is SVGIG (reference sequence). CDR3 length: 14 amino acids.

The V gene is TRBV9, the J gene TRBJ2-5; 10 nucleotides match TRBD2. Unmatched junction bases numbered 7, after V lost 0 bases and J lost 5 bases. CDR3 length: 16 amino acids. The germline gives CDR1 SGDLS, CDR2 YYNGEE. For the CDR3, the DNA is TGTGCCAGCAGCGTAGCAGCGGGGGGGCCCAGGGAGACCCAGTACTTC. Translation: CASSVAAGGPRETQYF.

This clone has only one observation. The chain employs TRBV7-3 and TRBJ1-1, with no clear D. V lost 0 bases and J lost 2, with 10 bases in between. Germline CDR1 and CDR2: SGHTA and FQGTGA. CDR3 length equals 15 residues. CDR3 loop: CASSLTQATNTEAFF. The CDR3, as DNA: TGTGCCAGCAGCTTAACCCAGGCCACTAACACTGAAGCTTTCTTT.

The chain uses TRBV19 and TRBJ2-5; a weak D match, TRBD2 (5 bases). The ends were cut back, 8 bases at V and 2 bases at J, with 15 bases in the middle. Germline V gives CDR1 LNHDA, CDR2 SQIVND (reference sequence). This CDR3 has 14 residues. CDR3 nucleotide sequence: TGTGCCAGTCGCGGATCCGGACTGCAAGAGACCCAGTACTTC. This codes for CASRGSGLQETQYF.

The CDR3 protein is CAWSWEGTEAFF. CDR3 nucleotides: TGTGCCTGGAGTTGGGAGGGCACTGAAGCTTTCTTT. The chain joins TRBV30 to TRBJ1-1, with D unclear. Per the germline V gene, CDR1 is GTSNPN and CDR2 is SVGIG (reference sequence). Trimming cost V 2 bases and J 4 bases, with 8 bases left between them. The CDR3 totals 12 residues.

This clone was detected once. This chain connects TRBV5-4 to TRBJ1-5, with TRBD1 matching over 7 bases. The CDR3 covers 14 residues. The trim removed 4 bases at V and 3 bases at J, leaving 4 bases unmatched. Germline CDR1 is SGHNT and CDR2 is YYREEE (reference sequence). CDR3 sequence: CASSKGQDNQPQHF. The CDR3 DNA sequence: TGTGCCAGCAGCAAAGGACAGGACAATCAGCCCCAGCATTTT.

The V and J genes are TRBV5-1 and TRBJ1-1, with TRBD1 identical over 7 bases. Germline-derived CDR1 and CDR2 are SGHRS and YFSETQ. The CDR3 has 14 residues. The J segment lost 6 bases and the V segment lost 3 bases, leaving 8 bases of the junction unmatched. The DNA of the CDR3 is TGCGCCAGCAGCTCCCAGGGGGGTCAAGCTGAAGCTTTCTTT. Protein sequence: CASSSQGGQAEAFF.